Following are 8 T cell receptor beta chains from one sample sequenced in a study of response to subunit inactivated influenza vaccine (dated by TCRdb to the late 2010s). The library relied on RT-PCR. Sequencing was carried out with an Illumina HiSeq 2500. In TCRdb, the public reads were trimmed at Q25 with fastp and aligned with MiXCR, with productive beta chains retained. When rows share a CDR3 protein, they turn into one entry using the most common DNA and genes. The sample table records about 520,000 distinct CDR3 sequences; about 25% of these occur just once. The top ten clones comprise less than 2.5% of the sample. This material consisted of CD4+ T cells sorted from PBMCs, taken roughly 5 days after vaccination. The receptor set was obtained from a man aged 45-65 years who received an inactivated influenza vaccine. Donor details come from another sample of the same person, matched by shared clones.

The CDR3 here is CASSLHPTWTDTQYF. The CDR3 DNA reads as TGTGCCAGCAGCTTACATCCTACGTGGACAGATACGCAGTATTTT. The V and J genes are TRBV7-2 and TRBJ2-3; D call uncertain. Per the germline V gene, CDR1 is SGHTA and CDR2 is FQGNSA. The ends were cut back, 2 bases at V and 3 bases at J, with 12 bases in the middle. The CDR3 has 15 residues.

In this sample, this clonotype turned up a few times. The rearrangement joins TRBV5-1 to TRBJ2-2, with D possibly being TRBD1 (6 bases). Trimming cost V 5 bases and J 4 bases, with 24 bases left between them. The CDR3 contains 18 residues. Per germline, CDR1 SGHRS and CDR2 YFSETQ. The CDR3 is CASSIWQVGARGTGELFF. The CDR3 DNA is TGCGCCAGCAGTATATGGCAGGTGGGGGCGCGAGGCACCGGGGAGCTGTTTTTT.

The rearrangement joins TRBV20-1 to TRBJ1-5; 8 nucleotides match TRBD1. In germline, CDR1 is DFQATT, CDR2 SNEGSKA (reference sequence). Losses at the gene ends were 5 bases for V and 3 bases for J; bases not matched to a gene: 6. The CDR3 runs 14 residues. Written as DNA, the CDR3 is TGCAGTGCTTTTGGGACAGGCCCCAATCAGCCCCAGCATTTT. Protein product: CSAFGTGPNQPQHF.

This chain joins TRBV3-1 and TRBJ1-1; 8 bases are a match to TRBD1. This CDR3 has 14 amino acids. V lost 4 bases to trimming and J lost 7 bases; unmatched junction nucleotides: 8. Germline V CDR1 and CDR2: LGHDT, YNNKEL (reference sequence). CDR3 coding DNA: TGTGCCAGCAGCCCTTCGGACAGGGAAGGTGAAGCTTTCTTT. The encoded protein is CASSPSDREGEAFF.

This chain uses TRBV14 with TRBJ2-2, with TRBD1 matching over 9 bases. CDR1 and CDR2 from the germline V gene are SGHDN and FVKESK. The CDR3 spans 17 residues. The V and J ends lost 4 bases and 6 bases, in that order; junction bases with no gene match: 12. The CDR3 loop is CASSPSRDREPAGELFF. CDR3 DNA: TGTGCCAGCAGCCCCAGCCGGGACAGGGAGCCCGCCGGGGAGCTGTTTTTT.

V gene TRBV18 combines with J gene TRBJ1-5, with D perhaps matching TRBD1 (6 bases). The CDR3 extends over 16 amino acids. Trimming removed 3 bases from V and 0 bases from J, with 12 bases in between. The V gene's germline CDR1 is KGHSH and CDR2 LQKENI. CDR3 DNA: TGTGCCAGCTCACCCCCCGGGACAAATAGCAATCAGCCCCAGCATTTT. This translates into CASSPPGTNSNQPQHF.

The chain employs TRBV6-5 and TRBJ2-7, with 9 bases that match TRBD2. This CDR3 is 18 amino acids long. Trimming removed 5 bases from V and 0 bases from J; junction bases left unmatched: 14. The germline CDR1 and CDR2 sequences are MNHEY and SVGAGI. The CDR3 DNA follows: TGTGCCAGCAGTCACGGTGTGACTAGCGGCTCCTCCTCCTACGAGCAGTACTTC. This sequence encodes CASSHGVTSGSSSYEQYF.

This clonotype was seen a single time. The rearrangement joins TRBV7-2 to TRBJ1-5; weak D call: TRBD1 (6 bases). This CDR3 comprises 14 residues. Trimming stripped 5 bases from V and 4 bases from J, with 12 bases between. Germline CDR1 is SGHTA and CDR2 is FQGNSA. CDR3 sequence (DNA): TGTGCCAGCAGCACAGGGCTCGTTAATCAGCCCCAGCATTTT. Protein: CASSTGLVNQPQHF.